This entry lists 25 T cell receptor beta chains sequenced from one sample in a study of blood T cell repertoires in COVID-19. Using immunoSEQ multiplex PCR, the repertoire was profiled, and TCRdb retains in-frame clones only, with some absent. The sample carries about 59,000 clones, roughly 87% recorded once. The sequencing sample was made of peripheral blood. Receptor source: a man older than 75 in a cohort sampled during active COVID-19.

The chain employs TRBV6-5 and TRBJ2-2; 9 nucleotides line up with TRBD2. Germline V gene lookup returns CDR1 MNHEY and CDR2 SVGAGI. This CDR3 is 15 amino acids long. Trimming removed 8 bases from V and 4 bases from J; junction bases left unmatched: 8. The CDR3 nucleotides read TGTGCCAGCGGGGGTAGCGGGAGACCCACCGGGGAGCTGTTTTTT. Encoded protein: CASGGSGRPTGELFF.

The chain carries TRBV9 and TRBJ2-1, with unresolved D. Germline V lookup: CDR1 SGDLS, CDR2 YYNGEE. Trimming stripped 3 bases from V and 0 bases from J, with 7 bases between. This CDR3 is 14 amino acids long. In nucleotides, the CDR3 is TGTGCCAGCAGCGCAAAGAGCTCCTACAATGAGCAGTTCTTC. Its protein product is CASSAKSSYNEQFF.

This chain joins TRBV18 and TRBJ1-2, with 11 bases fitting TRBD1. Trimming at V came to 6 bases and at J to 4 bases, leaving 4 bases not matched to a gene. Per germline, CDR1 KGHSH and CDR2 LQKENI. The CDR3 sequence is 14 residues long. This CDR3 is CASSPGTGGYGYTF. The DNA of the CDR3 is TGTGCCAGCTCGCCCGGGACAGGGGGCTATGGCTACACCTTC.

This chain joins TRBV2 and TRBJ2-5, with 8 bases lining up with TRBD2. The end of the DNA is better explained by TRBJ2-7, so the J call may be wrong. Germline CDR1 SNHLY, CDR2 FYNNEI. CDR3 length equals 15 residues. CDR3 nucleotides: TGTGCCAGCAGTGAAGAGAGCGGGGGACCCTACGAGCAGTACTTC. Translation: CASSEESGGPYEQYF.

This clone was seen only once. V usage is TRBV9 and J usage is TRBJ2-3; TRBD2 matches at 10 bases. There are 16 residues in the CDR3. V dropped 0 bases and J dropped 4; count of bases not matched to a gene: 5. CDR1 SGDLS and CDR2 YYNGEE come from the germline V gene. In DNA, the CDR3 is TGTGCCAGCAGCGTAGGGTTAGCGGGGGGCTCAGATACGCAGTATTTT. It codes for CASSVGLAGGSDTQYF.

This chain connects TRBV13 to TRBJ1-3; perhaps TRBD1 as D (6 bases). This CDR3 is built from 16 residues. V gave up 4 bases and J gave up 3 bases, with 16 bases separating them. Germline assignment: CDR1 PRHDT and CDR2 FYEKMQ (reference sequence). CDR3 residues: CASSSLGGADGNTIYF. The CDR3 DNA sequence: TGTGCCAGCAGCTCACTTGGGGGGGCAGATGGAAACACCATATATTTT.

CDR3 amino acids: CASSVRQGANSPLHF. CDR3 coding DNA: TGTGCCAGCAGTGTGAGACAGGGCGCTAATTCACCCCTCCACTTT. V is TRBV2 and J is TRBJ1-6; 7 bases agree with TRBD1. The CDR3 covers 15 residues. J lost 6 bases, V lost 4 bases, and 6 bases had no gene match. Germline V gene lookup returns CDR1 SNHLY and CDR2 FYNNEI.

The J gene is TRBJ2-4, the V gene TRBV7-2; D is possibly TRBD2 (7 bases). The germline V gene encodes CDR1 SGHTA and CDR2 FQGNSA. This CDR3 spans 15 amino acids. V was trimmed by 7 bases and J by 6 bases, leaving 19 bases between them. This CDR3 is CASTHGGGLGNIQYF. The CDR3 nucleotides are TGTGCCAGCACCCATGGGGGGGGGCTTGGAAACATTCAGTACTTC.

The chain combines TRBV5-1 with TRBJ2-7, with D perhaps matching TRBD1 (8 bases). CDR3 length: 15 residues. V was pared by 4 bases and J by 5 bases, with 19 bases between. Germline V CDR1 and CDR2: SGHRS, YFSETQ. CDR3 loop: CASSGGDRPLDEQYF. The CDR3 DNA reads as TGCGCCAGCAGCGGGGGGGACAGGCCTCTCGACGAGCAGTACTTC.

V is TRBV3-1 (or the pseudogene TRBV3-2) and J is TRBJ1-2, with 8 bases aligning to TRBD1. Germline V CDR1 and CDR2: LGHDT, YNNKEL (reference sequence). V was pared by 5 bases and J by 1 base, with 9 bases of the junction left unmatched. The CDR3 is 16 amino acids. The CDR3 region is CASSYWTGNNNYGYTF. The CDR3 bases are TGTGCCAGCAGCTATTGGACAGGGAATAATAACTATGGCTACACCTTC.

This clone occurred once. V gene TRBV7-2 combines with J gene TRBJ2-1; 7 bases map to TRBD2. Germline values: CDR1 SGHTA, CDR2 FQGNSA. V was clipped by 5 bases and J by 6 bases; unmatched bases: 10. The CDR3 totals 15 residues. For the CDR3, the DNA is TGTGCCAGCAGCCCATTAGAGATAGCGGGCAATGAGCAGTTCTTC. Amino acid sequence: CASSPLEIAGNEQFF.

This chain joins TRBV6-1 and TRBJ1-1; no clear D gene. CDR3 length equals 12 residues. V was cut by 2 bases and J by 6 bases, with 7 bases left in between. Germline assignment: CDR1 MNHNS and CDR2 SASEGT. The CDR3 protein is CASSEWASEAFF. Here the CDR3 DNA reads TGTGCCAGCAGTGAATGGGCCTCTGAAGCTTTCTTT.

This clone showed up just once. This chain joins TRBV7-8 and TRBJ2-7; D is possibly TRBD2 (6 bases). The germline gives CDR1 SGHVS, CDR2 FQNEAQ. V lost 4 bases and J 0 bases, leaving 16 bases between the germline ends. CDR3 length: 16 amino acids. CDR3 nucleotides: TGTGCCAGCAGCTCGACTTTAGCGGTGAGCTCCTACGAGCAGTACTTC. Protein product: CASSSTLAVSSYEQYF.

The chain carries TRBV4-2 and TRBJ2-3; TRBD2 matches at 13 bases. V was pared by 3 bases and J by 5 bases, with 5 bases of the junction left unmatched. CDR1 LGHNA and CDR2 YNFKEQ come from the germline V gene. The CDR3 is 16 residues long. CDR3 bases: TGTGCCAGCAGCCAGTTTACTAGCGGGGGGGTAGATACGCAGTATTTT. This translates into CASSQFTSGGVDTQYF.

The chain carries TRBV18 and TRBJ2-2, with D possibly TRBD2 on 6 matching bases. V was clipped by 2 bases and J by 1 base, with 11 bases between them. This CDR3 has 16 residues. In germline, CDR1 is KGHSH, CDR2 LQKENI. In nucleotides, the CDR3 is TGTGCCAGCTCACCATGGGGGAGGCAGAACACCGGGGAGCTGTTTTTT. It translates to CASSPWGRQNTGELFF.

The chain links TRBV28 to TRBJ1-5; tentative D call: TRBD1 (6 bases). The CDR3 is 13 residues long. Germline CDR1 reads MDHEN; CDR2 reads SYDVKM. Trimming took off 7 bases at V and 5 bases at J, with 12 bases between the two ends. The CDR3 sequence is CASTLDRYQPQHF. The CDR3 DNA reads TGTGCCAGCACGTTAGACAGGTATCAGCCCCAGCATTTT.

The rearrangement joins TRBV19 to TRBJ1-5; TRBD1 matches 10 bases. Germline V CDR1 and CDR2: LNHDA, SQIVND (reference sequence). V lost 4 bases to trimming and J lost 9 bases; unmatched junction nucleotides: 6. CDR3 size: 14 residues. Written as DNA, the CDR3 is TGTGCCAGTAGTACCGGGACAGGGGTAAGGCCCCAGCATTTT. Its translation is CASSTGTGVRPQHF. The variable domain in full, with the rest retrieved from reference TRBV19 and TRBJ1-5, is DGGITQSPKYLFRKEGQNVTLSCEQNLNHDAMYWYRQDPGQGLRLIYYSQIVNDFQKGDIAEGYSVSREKKESFPLTVTSAQKNPTAFYLCASSTGTGVRPQHFGDGTRLSIL.

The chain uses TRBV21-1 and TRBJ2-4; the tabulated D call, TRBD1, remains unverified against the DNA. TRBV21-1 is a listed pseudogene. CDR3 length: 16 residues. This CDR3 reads CASSKGGRLAKNIQYF. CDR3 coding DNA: TGTGCCAGCAGCAAAGGGGGCAGATTAGCCAAAAACATTCAGTACTTC.

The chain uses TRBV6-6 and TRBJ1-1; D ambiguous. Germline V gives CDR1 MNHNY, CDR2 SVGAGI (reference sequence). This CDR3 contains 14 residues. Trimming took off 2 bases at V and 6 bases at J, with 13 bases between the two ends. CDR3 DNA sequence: TGTGCCAGCAGTTACGCGGAGATTATCGCTGAAGCTTTCTTT. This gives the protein CASSYAEIIAEAFF.

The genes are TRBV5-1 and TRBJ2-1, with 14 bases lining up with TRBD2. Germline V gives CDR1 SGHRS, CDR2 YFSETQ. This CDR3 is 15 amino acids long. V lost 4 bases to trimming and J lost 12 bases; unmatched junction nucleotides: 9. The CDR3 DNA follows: TGCGCCAGCAGCCCCGGGACTAGCGGGGGTCTAGGGCAGTTCTTC. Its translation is CASSPGTSGGLGQFF.

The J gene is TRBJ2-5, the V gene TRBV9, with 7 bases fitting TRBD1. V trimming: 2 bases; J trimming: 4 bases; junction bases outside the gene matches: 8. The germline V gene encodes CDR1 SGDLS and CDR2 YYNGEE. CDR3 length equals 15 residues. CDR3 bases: TGTGCCAGCAGCGTGACAGGGAAATTAGGAGAGACCCAGTACTTC. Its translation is CASSVTGKLGETQYF.

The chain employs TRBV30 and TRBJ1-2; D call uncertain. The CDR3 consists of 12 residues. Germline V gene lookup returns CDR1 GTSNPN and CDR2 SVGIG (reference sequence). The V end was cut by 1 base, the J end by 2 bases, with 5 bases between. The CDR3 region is CAWSGGNYGYTF. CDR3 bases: TGTGCCTGGAGTGGAGGGAACTATGGCTACACCTTC.

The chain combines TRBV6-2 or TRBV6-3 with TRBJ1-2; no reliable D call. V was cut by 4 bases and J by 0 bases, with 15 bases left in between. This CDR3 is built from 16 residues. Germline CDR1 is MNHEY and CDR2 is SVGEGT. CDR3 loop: CASSLSGDGANYGYTF. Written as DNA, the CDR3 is TGTGCCAGCAGTTTAAGCGGAGACGGAGCTAACTATGGCTACACCTTC.

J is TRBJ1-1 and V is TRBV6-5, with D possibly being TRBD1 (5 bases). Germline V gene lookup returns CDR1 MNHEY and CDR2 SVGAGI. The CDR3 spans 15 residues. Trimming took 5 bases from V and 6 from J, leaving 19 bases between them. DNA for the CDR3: TGTGCCAGCAGTCCCCCAGGGAGGATCCCTCCTGAAGCTTTCTTT. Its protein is CASSPPGRIPPEAFF.

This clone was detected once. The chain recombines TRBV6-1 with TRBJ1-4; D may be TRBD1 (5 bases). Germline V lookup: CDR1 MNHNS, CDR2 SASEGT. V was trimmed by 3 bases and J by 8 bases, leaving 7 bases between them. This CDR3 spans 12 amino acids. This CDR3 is CASSEGGEKLFF. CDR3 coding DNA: TGTGCCAGCAGTGAGGGGGGGGAAAAACTGTTTTTT.